These T cell receptor beta chains were read from a single sample in a study of blood T cells in healthy people across ages. TCRdb reanalysed the 5' RACE reads using MiXCR and keeps one entry per CDR3 protein. The sample has over 1.5 million distinct CDR3 sequences; less than 50% are singletons. Sequenced sample: blood. The receptors come from a woman aged 40 to 50 in good health. The CDR3 runs from the conserved cysteine through the conserved F or W. The D gene is left open where the match is weak. For some rows the clone size is stated as once, few or many, or as a class when expanded; others skip it.

TRBV6-5	-	-	16	TRBJ1-2	CASSYSPADFGYGYTF	TGTGCCAGCAGTTATAGTCCCGCAGACTTCGGCTATGGCTACACCTTC
TRBV13	TRBD1	many	13	TRBJ2-7	CASTLTGTYEQYF	TGTGCCAGCACCCTGACAGGGACCTACGAGCAGTACTTC
TRBV4-3	-	few	17	TRBJ2-6	CASSTQGSLSGANVLTF	TGCGCCAGCAGCACCCAGGGGTCCCTCTCTGGGGCCAACGTCCTGACTTTC
TRBV14	-	-	16	TRBJ1-2	CASSQNGDWKTNGYTF	TGTGCCAGCAGCCAAAACGGGGACTGGAAAACGAATGGCTACACCTTC
TRBV7-2	-	-	14	TRBJ2-1	CASSLDLGANEQFF	TGTGCCAGCAGCTTAGATCTGGGGGCCAATGAGCAGTTCTTC
TRBV7-9	-	-	14	TRBJ2-1	CASSCRGPDNEQFF	TGTGCCAGCAGCTGCAGGGGACCCGACAATGAGCAGTTCTTC
TRBV9	TRBD1	-	15	TRBJ2-2	CASSVQGDPAGELFF	TGTGCCAGCAGCGTACAGGGGGACCCAGCCGGGGAGCTGTTTTTT
TRBV7-2	TRBD2	few	17	TRBJ2-1	CASSSGKGTRRVNEQFF	TGTGCCAGCAGCTCCGGCAAAGGGACTAGGCGGGTCAATGAGCAGTTCTTC
TRBV12-5	TRBD2	-	16	TRBJ2-3	CASGSPLAGGRDTQYF	TGTGCTAGTGGTTCCCCTCTAGCGGGGGGGCGGGATACGCAGTATTTT
TRBV29-1	TRBD1	few	14	TRBJ2-5	CSVDLQGVQETQYF	TGCAGCGTTGATCTCCAGGGGGTGCAAGAGACCCAGTACTTC
TRBV4-1	-	-	12	TRBJ2-3	CASSQGGYTQYF	TGCGCCAGCAGCCAAGGGGGATATACGCAGTATTTT
TRBV14	-	-	15	TRBJ2-5	CASSQEIGNQETQYF	TGTGCCAGCAGCCAAGAAATCGGAAACCAAGAGACCCAGTACTTC
TRBV27	TRBD1	few	17	TRBJ2-6	CASSYIRQGTGANVLTF	TGTGCCAGCAGTTATATTCGACAGGGGACTGGGGCCAACGTCCTGACTTTC
TRBV4-2	-	-	16	TRBJ2-1	CASSQDPGQRDNEQFF	TGTGCCAGCAGCCAAGATCCGGGACAACGAGACAATGAGCAGTTCTTC
TRBV14	-	-	12	TRBJ1-2	CASSQASDGYTF	TGTGCCAGCAGCCAAGCGTCCGATGGCTACACCTTC
TRBV14	-	few	13	TRBJ2-5	CASSQEEGQTQYF	TGTGCCAGCAGCCAAGAGGAGGGACAGACCCAGTACTTC
TRBV4-2	-	few	15	TRBJ1-2	CASSSPSGGGYGYTF	TGTGCCAGCAGCTCACCTTCCGGAGGGGGGTATGGCTACACCTTC
TRBV20-1	-	-	14	TRBJ2-3	CSAPKGQGTDTQYF	TGCAGTGCCCCTAAGGGGCAGGGCACAGATACGCAGTATTTT
TRBV11-1	-	-	17	TRBJ2-1	CASRNDREGPTYNEQFF	TGTGCCAGCAGGAACGACCGAGAGGGGCCGACCTACAATGAGCAGTTCTTC
TRBV14	-	-	19	TRBJ1-1	CASSQDYAGTRGMNTEAFF	TGTGCCAGCAGCCAAGACTATGCCGGGACAAGAGGTATGAACACTGAAGCTTTCTTT
TRBV29-1	TRBD2	-	14	TRBJ2-4	CSAKPIAGGNIQYF	TGCAGCGCCAAGCCGATAGCGGGGGGCAACATTCAGTACTTC
TRBV20-1	-	-	13	TRBJ1-4	CSARDSLTGSLFF	TGCAGTGCCCGGGACTCTCTCACCGGGAGTCTGTTTTTT
TRBV29-1	TRBD2	-	12	TRBJ2-5	CSVASSGETQYF	TGCAGCGTTGCGTCTAGCGGCGAGACCCAGTACTTC
TRBV5-5	TRBD1	-	15	TRBJ1-6	CASNDRDRGQSPLHF	TGTGCCAGCAACGACCGGGACAGGGGGCAATCACCCCTCCACTTT
TRBV9	-	-	12	TRBJ1-2	CASSVMEDGYTF	TGTGCCAGCAGCGTAATGGAAGATGGCTACACCTTC
TRBV29-1	-	few	13	TRBJ1-2	CSVVGQANYGYTF	TGCAGCGTCGTTGGACAAGCTAACTATGGCTACACCTTC
TRBV6-2/TRBV6-3	TRBD1	-	16	TRBJ1-2	CASSYSVGQGNYGYTF	TGTGCCAGCAGTTACTCGGTGGGACAGGGGAACTATGGCTACACCTTC
TRBV11-2	TRBD1	few	20	TRBJ2-6	CASSLGVLGTGHSGANVLTF	TGTGCCAGCAGCTTGGGAGTTCTCGGGACAGGCCACTCTGGGGCCAACGTCCTGACTTTC
TRBV7-9	-	few	15	TRBJ2-3	CASSLEGGAADTQYF	TGTGCCAGCAGCTTAGAAGGGGGTGCGGCGGATACGCAGTATTTT
TRBV20-1	-	-	13	TRBJ2-3	CRPGRHQPDTRYF	TGCAGGCCGGGGCGGCACCAACCAGATACGCGGTATTTT
TRBV12-3/TRBV12-4	TRBD1	-	12	TRBJ1-2	CASSWDRNGYTF	TGTGCCAGCAGCTGGGACAGGAATGGCTACACCTTC
TRBV5-1	-	-	16	TRBJ2-3	CASSWLPGGRPDTQYF	TGCGCCAGCAGCTGGCTACCAGGGGGGCGCCCAGATACGCAGTATTTT
TRBV20-1	TRBD2	-	14	TRBJ2-3	CSAPLAGGGDTQYF	TGCAGTGCTCCCCTAGCGGGGGGCGGGGATACGCAGTATTTT
TRBV7-2	-	-	16	TRBJ1-6	CASSLVEGPWNSPLHF	TGTGCCAGCAGCTTAGTGGAGGGCCCCTGGAATTCACCCCTCCACTTT
TRBV6-6	-	-	14	TRBJ2-1	CASSEVRDFHEQFF	TGTGCCAGCAGCGAGGTCAGGGATTTCCATGAGCAGTTCTTC
TRBV20-1	-	-	13	TRBJ1-2	CGARNTGNYGYTF	TGCGGTGCTCGCAATACAGGGAACTATGGCTACACCTTC
TRBV5-5	-	-	13	TRBJ2-1	CASSLYVNNEQFF	TGTGCCAGCAGCTTGTACGTCAACAATGAGCAGTTCTTC
TRBV25-1	TRBD2	few	14	TRBJ2-1	CASASGVSYNEQFF	TGTGCCAGCGCTAGCGGGGTCTCCTACAATGAGCAGTTCTTC
TRBV29-1	TRBD1	-	14	TRBJ1-2	CSVATGQGVDGYTF	TGCAGCGTTGCGACGGGACAGGGGGTAGATGGCTACACCTTC
TRBV11-3	-	-	11	TRBJ2-1	CASSHGYEQFF	TGTGCCAGCAGCCACGGGTATGAGCAGTTCTTC
TRBV4-3	-	few	19	TRBJ2-3	CASSSAMGIDWIGTDTQYF	TGCGCCAGCAGCAGCGCAATGGGGATTGATTGGATTGGCACAGATACGCAGTATTTT
TRBV28	-	-	13	TRBJ2-7	CASSRSPGYEQYF	TGTGCCAGCAGTCGCTCACCGGGGTACGAGCAGTACTTC
TRBV7-2	TRBD2	-	14	TRBJ2-5	CASSHPAGKETQYF	TGTGCCAGCAGCCACCCAGCGGGGAAAGAGACCCAGTACTTC
TRBV28	-	few	12	TRBJ2-3	CASSSASDTQYF	TGTGCCAGCAGTTCCGCCTCAGATACGCAGTATTTT
TRBV5-1	-	-	16	TRBJ1-6	CASSFTGNSYNSPLHF	TGCGCCAGCAGCTTCACAGGGAACTCCTATAATTCACCCCTCCACTTT